This T cell receptor (beta chain) derives from a study of T cell responses to AZD1222 COVID-19 vaccine. V gave up 5 bases and J gave up 5 bases, with 13 bases separating them. This CDR3 contains 14 residues. Germline-derived CDR1 and CDR2 are SEHNR and FQNEAQ (reference sequence). Generated by immunoSEQ multiplex PCR, the TCRdb table keeps only in-frame clones and is missing some. In the table there are 120,000 or so clones, roughly 90% of which are singletons. This clone was seen only a few times. The rearrangement joins TRBV7-9 to TRBJ2-1, with a weak D call TRBD2 (5 bases). The receptor was derived from an adult in good health. Here the sequenced sample was peripheral blood, taken on day 0 of AZD1222 vaccination. The CDR3 DNA reads as TGTGCCAGCAGCGGGAGTGGGAAAAACAATGAGCAGTTCTTC. It specifies CASSGSGKNNEQFF.